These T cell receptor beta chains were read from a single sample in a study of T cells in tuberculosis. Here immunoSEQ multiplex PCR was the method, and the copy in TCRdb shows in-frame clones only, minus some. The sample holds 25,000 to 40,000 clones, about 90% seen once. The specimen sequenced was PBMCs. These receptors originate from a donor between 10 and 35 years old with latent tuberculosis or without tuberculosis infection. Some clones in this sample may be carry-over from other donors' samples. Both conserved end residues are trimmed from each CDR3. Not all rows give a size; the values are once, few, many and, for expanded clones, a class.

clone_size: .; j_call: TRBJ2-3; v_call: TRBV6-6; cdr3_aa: ASRASVDTQY
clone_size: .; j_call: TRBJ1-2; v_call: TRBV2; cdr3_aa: ASSAGPDYGYT
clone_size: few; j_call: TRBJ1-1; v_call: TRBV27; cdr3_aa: ASRTDSRTEAF
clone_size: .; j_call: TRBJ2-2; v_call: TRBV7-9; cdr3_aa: ASSSGVERLGSGELF
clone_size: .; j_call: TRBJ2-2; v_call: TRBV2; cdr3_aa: ASSEESGVITGELF
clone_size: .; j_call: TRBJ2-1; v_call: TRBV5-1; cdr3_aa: ASSLRGTQLSSYNEQF
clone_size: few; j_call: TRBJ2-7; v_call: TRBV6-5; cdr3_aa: ASRRGGDYYEQY
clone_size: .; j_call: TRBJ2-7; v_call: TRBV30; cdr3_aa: AWNRQAYEQY
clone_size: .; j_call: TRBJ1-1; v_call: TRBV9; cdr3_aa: ASTFSGQGISGTEAF
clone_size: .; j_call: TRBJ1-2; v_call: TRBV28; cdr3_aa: ASRTGRFYGYT
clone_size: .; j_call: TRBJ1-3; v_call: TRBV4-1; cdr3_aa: ASSVTQGANGNTIY
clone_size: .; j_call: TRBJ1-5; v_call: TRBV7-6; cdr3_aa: ASSFGTGDPPSNQPQH
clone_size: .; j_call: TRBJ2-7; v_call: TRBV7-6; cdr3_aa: ASSARGRGYEQY
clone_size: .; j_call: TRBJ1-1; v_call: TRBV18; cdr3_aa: ASSPNAGQGANEAF
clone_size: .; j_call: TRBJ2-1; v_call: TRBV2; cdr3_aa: ASSELEWEQF
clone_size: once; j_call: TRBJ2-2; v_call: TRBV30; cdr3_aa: AWSPTSGSAGELF
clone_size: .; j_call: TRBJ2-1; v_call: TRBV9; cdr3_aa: ASSASGGAYNEQF
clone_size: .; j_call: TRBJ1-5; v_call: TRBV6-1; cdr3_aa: ASSGDSGQPQH
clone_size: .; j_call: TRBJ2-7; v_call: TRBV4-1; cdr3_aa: ASSQERGPNYEQY
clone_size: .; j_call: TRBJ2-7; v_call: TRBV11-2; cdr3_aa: ASSLGLLYEQY
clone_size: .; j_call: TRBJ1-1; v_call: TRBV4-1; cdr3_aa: ASSHERGGAEAF
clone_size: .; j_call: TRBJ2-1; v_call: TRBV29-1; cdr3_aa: SGYMTSGGTYNEQF
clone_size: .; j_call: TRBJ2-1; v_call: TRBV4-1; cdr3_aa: ASSQATGLSQF
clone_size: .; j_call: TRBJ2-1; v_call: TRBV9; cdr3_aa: ASSQNSGTSGLYNEQF
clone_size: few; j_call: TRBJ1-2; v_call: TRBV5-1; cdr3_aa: ASSLRTDYGYT
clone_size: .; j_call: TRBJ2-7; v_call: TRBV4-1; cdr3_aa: ASSLHNPGYEQY
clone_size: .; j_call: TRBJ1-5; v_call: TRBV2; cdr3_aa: ASSEAGGGGPFRPQH
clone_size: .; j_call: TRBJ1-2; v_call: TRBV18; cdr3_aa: ASSPQSSLDAGPSGYT
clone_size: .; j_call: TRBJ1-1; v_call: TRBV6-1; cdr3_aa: ASSGDRLNTEAF
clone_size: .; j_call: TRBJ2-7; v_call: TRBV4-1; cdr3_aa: ASSRVDTGGGEQY
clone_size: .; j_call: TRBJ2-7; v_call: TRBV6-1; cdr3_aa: ASIRQGTTYEQY
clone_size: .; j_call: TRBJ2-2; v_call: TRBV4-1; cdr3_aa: ASSRDRANTGELF
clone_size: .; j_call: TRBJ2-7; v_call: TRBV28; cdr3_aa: ASRPGHAYEQY
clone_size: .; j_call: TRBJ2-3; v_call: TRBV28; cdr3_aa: ASSLIGSTDTQY
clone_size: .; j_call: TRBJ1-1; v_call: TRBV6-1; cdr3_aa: ASSYRDRDTEAF
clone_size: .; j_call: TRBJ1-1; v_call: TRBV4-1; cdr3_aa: ASTQGGSGTEAF
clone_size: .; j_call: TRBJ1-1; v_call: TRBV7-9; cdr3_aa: ATRSAGTEKRNTEAF
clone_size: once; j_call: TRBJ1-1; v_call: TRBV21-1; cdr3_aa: ASSNLLWDSKIPEAF
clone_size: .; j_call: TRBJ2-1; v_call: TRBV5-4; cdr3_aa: ASSLAGRGSDNEQF
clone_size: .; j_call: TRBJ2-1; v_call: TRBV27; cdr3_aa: ASSPWTSGRGEQF
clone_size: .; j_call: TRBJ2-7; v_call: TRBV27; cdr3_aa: ASKAPGEYEQY
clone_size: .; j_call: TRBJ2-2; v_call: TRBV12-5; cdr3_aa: ASGSLPGQVNTGELF
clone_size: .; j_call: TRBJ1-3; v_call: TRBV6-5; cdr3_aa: ASSYGSSGNTIY
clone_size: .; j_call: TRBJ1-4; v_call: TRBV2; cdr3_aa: ASSGTGANEKLF
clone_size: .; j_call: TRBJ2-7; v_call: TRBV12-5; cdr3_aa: ASGLVLGLAEAYEQY
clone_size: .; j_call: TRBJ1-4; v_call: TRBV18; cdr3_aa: ASSPTPPVAEKLF
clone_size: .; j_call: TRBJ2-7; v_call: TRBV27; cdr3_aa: ASSGAGRYEQY
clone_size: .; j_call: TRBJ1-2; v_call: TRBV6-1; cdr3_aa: ASSEWGGADYGYT
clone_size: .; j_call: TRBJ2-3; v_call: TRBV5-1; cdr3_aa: ASSLAGAGGQGDTQY
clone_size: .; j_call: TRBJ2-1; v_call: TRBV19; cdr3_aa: ASSIARGNEQF
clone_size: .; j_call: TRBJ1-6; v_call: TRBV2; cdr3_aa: ASMGAAYNSPLH
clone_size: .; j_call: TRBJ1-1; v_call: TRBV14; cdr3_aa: ASSQDIRQPEGAF
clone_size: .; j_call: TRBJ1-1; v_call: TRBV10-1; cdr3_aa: ASSENSLTEAF
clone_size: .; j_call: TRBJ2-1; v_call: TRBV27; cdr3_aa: ASSYGGVSYNEQF